This is a list of T cell receptor beta chains from one sample in a study of blood T cell repertoires in COVID-19. The table came from immunoSEQ multiplex PCR; TCRdb's copy has only in-frame clones and leaves some out. Of 100,000 to 150,000 clones in the sample, 84% were seen once. The sequenced sample consisted of peripheral blood. These receptor sequences come from a man aged 55 to 70 with acute or convalescent COVID-19. Both conserved end residues are part of each CDR3. Fields, in order: J gene, V gene, D gene, clone size, CDR3 protein, CDR3 DNA. D genes are given only for firm matches. Size is stated for part of the rows, as once, few or many counts, or as a class when the clone is expanded.

TRBJ2-3 TRBV3-1/TRBV3-2 TRBD2 . CASSQKRDSTDTQYF TGTGCCAGCAGCCAGAAGCGGGATAGCACAGATACGCAGTATTTT
TRBJ2-7 TRBV6-5 TRBD2 . CASRTSGPYEQYF TGTGCCAGCCGGACTAGCGGTCCCTACGAGCAGTACTTC
TRBJ2-2 TRBV19 TRBD2 . CASTPGWPSGRTGELFF TGTGCCAGTACCCCTGGCTGGCCCAGCGGGAGGACCGGGGAGCTGTTTTTT
TRBJ2-7 TRBV7-9 TRBD2 once CASSLEGQGGSSEQYF TGTGCCAGCAGCTTAGAGGGGCAGGGAGGGAGTTCCGAGCAGTACTTC
TRBJ2-7 TRBV5-1 . . CASSLFGSPSYEQYF TGCGCCAGCAGCTTGTTTGGCAGTCCCTCCTACGAGCAGTACTTC
TRBJ2-2 TRBV18 TRBD2 . CASSASGRGTGELFF TGTGCCAGCTCAGCGAGCGGGAGAGGGACCGGGGAGCTGTTTTTT
TRBJ1-5 TRBV21-1 . . CASRQQCPDGNQPQHF TGTGCCAGCCGTCAACAATGTCCCGACGGGAATCAGCCCCAGCATTTT
TRBJ2-7 TRBV11-2 . . CASSLIANEQYF TGTGCCAGCAGCCTGATAGCGAACGAGCAGTACTTC
TRBJ2-5 TRBV9 . once CASSGSGPRTQYF TGTGCCAGCAGCGGTAGCGGACCCAGGACCCAGTACTTC
TRBJ2-1 TRBV6-1 TRBD1 . CASSEAGQHYNEQFF TGTGCCAGCAGTGAAGCGGGACAGCACTACAATGAGCAGTTCTTC
TRBJ2-5 TRBV3-1/TRBV3-2 TRBD2 . CASSQGGGGETQYF TGTGCCAGCAGCCAAGGAGGCGGGGGTGAGACCCAGTACTTC
TRBJ2-7 TRBV5-1 TRBD1 once CASSLDQGAREQYF TGCGCCAGCAGCTTGGACCAGGGGGCTAGGGAGCAGTACTTC
TRBJ1-1 TRBV5-1 . . CASSLTGASNTEAFF TGCGCCAGCAGCTTAACAGGAGCCTCGAACACTGAAGCTTTCTTT
TRBJ1-3 TRBV11-2 TRBD1 . CASKPGGRNTIYF TGTGCCAGCAAACCAGGGGGGCGGAACACCATATATTTT
TRBJ1-4 TRBV24-1 . . CATSGVIRGENEKLFF TGTGCCACCAGTGGCGTCATCAGGGGTGAAAATGAAAAACTGTTTTTT
TRBJ2-7 TRBV21-1 . . CASRDRKRLTYEQYF TGTGCCAGCAGGGACAGGAAAAGACTAACCTACGAGCAGTACTTC
TRBJ2-7 TRBV11-2 TRBD1 . CASTTGPGQGYEQYF TGTGCCAGCACTACCGGACCGGGACAGGGGTACGAGCAGTACTTC
TRBJ2-5 TRBV2 . . CASSQTDAAETQYF TGTGCCAGCAGCCAGACCGATGCAGCGGAGACCCAGTACTTC
TRBJ2-7 TRBV9 . once CASSVLETGAYYEQYF TGTGCCAGCAGCGTCCTCGAGACAGGTGCCTACTACGAGCAGTACTTC
TRBJ2-7 TRBV5-4 TRBD1 . CASSYGTGGYEQYF TGTGCCAGCAGCTACGGGACAGGGGGGTACGAGCAGTACTTC
TRBJ2-7 TRBV5-6 . . CASSLGQVYEQYF TGTGCCAGCAGCTTGGGGCAGGTATACGAGCAGTACTTC
TRBJ2-3 TRBV10-1 . . CASSVGNQGPDTQYF TGCGCCAGCAGTGTTGGCAACCAGGGTCCAGATACGCAGTATTTT
TRBJ2-1 TRBV6-5 . . CASKAPGYNEQFF TGTGCCAGCAAGGCCCCAGGGTACAATGAGCAGTTCTTC
TRBJ1-2 TRBV14 . . CASSQGFRGFYGYTF TGTGCCAGCAGCCAAGGATTCAGGGGTTTTTATGGCTACACCTTC
TRBJ2-1 TRBV6-4 . . CASSVEQGAYNEQFF TGTGCCAGCAGTGTTGAACAGGGAGCCTACAATGAGCAGTTCTTC
TRBJ1-1 TRBV7-8 TRBD1 . CASSRGTANTEAFF TGTGCCAGCAGCCGAGGGACAGCCAACACTGAAGCTTTCTTT
TRBJ2-7 TRBV7-9 TRBD2 few CASNIASGTYEQYF TGTGCCAGCAACATAGCTAGCGGTACCTACGAGCAGTACTTC
TRBJ2-7 TRBV5-8 TRBD1 . CASSLTDRASYEQYF TGTGCCAGCAGCCTGACGGACAGGGCCAGCTACGAGCAGTACTTC
TRBJ2-1 TRBV19 TRBD2 . CASSFAGGDNEQFF TGTGCCAGTAGTTTCGCGGGGGGGGACAATGAGCAGTTCTTC
TRBJ2-3 TRBV3-1/TRBV3-2 . . CASSQVGADTQYF TGTGCCAGCAGCCAGGTGGGAGCAGATACGCAGTATTTT
TRBJ1-3 TRBV4-1 . . CASSRLGLSYSGNTIYF TGCGCCAGCAGCCGCCTGGGACTTTCTTACTCTGGAAACACCATATATTTT
TRBJ2-5 TRBV5-1 TRBD2 once CASNSQRGHQETQYF TGCGCCAGCAATAGTCAGCGGGGGCACCAAGAGACCCAGTACTTC
TRBJ2-4 TRBV7-2 TRBD1 . CASSQRKDRAYYIQYF TGTGCCAGCAGTCAAAGGAAGGACAGGGCTTACTACATTCAGTACTTC
TRBJ2-7 TRBV3-1/TRBV3-2 TRBD1 many CASSQTGAREQYF TGTGCCAGCAGCCAAACAGGGGCGAGGGAGCAGTACTTC
TRBJ2-7 TRBV28 . . CATHGQYTYEQYF TGTGCCACCCATGGACAGTACACTTACGAGCAGTACTTC
TRBJ2-1 TRBV6-5 . . CASSSRQAAYNEQFF TGTGCCAGCAGTTCCCGGCAGGCTGCCTACAATGAGCAGTTCTTC
TRBJ1-1 TRBV27 . . CASSGTRGSTEAFF TGTGCCAGCAGTGGAACCAGGGGATCCACTGAAGCTTTCTTT
TRBJ1-2 TRBV9 . . CASSGLLEVGYTF TGTGCCAGCAGCGGCCTGCTTGAGGTTGGCTACACCTTC
TRBJ1-2 TRBV27 TRBD1 . CASRGQQNYGYTF TGTGCCAGCAGGGGACAGCAGAACTATGGCTACACCTTC
TRBJ1-2 TRBV12-3/TRBV12-4 . . CASSLSGVGYTF TGTGCCAGCAGTTTATCCGGGGTTGGCTACACCTTC
TRBJ1-3 TRBV9 . once CASSVRAGGFSGNTIYF TGTGCCAGCAGCGTCCGGGCGGGGGGATTCTCTGGAAACACCATATATTTT
TRBJ2-5 TRBV7-2 . once CASSLSPGQETQYF TGTGCCAGCAGCTTGAGCCCGGGACAAGAGACCCAGTACTTC
TRBJ2-2 TRBV19 . . CASSPFAGSNTGELFF TGTGCCAGTAGTCCCTTCGCGGGTTCGAACACCGGGGAGCTGTTTTTT
TRBJ1-1 TRBV6-5 . once CASSYRQANTEAFF TGTGCCAGCAGTTACAGGCAGGCGAACACTGAAGCTTTCTTT
TRBJ2-1 TRBV5-1 TRBD2 . CASSFTTSRNEQFF TGCGCCAGCAGCTTTACGACTAGCCGGAATGAGCAGTTCTTC
TRBJ1-4 TRBV5-1 . . CASSLAGTRNEKLFF TGCGCCAGCAGCTTGGCCGGGACACGGAATGAAAAACTGTTTTTT
TRBJ1-3 TRBV11-1 . . CASTADSSGNTIYF TGTGCCAGCACCGCGGACAGCTCTGGAAACACCATATATTTT
TRBJ2-7 TRBV2 TRBD1 few CASSENRGLYEQYF TGTGCCAGCAGTGAGAACAGGGGCCTATACGAGCAGTACTTC
TRBJ2-7 TRBV5-7 . . CASSKDGTRSSYEQYF TGTGCCAGCAGCAAGGACGGGACTCGCAGCTCCTACGAGCAGTACTTC
TRBJ2-5 TRBV5-6 . once CASRVGGSETQYF TGTGCCAGCAGGGTTGGGGGGAGTGAGACCCAGTACTTC
TRBJ2-3 TRBV6-1 TRBD2 . CASSDVGGGRDTQYF TGTGCCAGCAGTGACGTTGGCGGGGGGAGAGATACGCAGTATTTT